A single sample gave rise to the 15 T cell receptor beta chains below, sequenced in a study of blood T cell repertoires in COVID-19. Here immunoSEQ multiplex PCR was the method, and the copy in TCRdb shows in-frame clones only, minus some. Of about 200,000 clones listed, 80% to 90% are singletons. Sequencing was carried out using peripheral blood. The receptors were gathered from a man aged 80 or over with acute or convalescent COVID-19.

The rearrangement links TRBV25-1 to TRBJ1-1; 7 nucleotides match TRBD1. J was trimmed by 2 bases and V by 4 bases; bases with no gene match: 4. In germline, CDR1 is MGHDK, CDR2 SYGVNS. The length of the CDR3 is 14 residues. CDR3 protein: CASSVDRANTEAFF. For the CDR3, the DNA is TGTGCCAGCAGTGTTGACAGGGCTAACACTGAAGCTTTCTTT. The full variable domain, completed using reference TRBV25-1 and TRBJ1-1, is EADIYQTPRYLVIGTGKKITLECSQTMGHDKMYWYQQDPGMELHLIHYSYGVNSTEKGDLSSESTVSRIRTEHFPLTLESARPSHTSQYLCASSVDRANTEAFFGQGTRLTVV.

The rearrangement joins TRBV10-3 to TRBJ1-2; 10 bases are a match to TRBD1. Germline CDR1 and CDR2: ENHRY and SYGVKD. This CDR3 contains 14 residues. Trimming removed 6 bases from V and 5 bases from J; junction bases left unmatched: 6. DNA for the CDR3: TGTGCCATCAGCGAGACAGGGGGCGAGTATGGCTACACCTTC. Its protein is CAISETGGEYGYTF.

V is TRBV2 and J is TRBJ2-7, with 9 bases fitting TRBD2. CDR1 and CDR2 from the germline V gene are SNHLY and FYNNEI. The CDR3 is made up of 15 amino acids. Unmatched junction bases numbered 6, after V lost 4 bases and J lost 2 bases. The CDR3: CASSARLADPYEQYV. The CDR3 DNA sequence: TGTGCCAGCAGTGCCAGACTAGCGGATCCCTACGAGCAGTACGTC.

This chain links TRBV21-1 with TRBJ2-3; TRBD1, the D gene given by the table, was not confirmed from the DNA. TRBV21-1 represents a pseudogene. The CDR3 has 20 amino acids. The CDR3 nucleotides are TGTGCCAGCAGCAAAGATAGGAACAGGGGGCAAAAAATGGTCACAGATACGCAGTATTTT. This translates into CASSKDRNRGQKMVTDTQYF.

The chain joins TRBV19 to TRBJ2-1; TRBD2 agrees at 12 bases. Germline lookup yields CDR1 LNHDA and CDR2 SQIVND (reference sequence). V was pared by 3 bases and J by 0 bases, with 0 bases of the junction left unmatched. There are 16 residues in the CDR3. The CDR3 reads CASSMTSGSSYNEQFF. DNA for the CDR3: TGTGCCAGTAGTATGACTAGCGGGAGCTCCTACAATGAGCAGTTCTTC.

The V call is TRBV5-5, the J call TRBJ1-5, with D unresolved. V lost 2 bases and J 3 bases, leaving 9 bases between the germline ends. The germline CDR1 and CDR2 sequences are SGHKS and YYEKEE (reference sequence). The CDR3 totals 14 residues. CDR3 protein: CASSFSDPNQPQHF. The DNA for the CDR3 is TGTGCCAGCAGCTTTAGCGATCCCAATCAGCCCCAGCATTTT.

The chain recombines TRBV5-4 with TRBJ2-5; 8 nucleotides align to TRBD2. This CDR3 is 16 amino acids long. V shed 1 base, J shed 5 bases, and the junction held 10 bases outside the gene matches. Germline CDR1 SGHNT, CDR2 YYREEE (reference sequence). The CDR3 is CASSLSSSGRGETQYF. The CDR3 bases are TGTGCCAGCAGCTTGTCTTCCAGCGGGAGAGGGGAGACCCAGTACTTC.

This clone was picked up one time. The chain joins TRBV7-8 to TRBJ2-2; 8 positions match TRBD2. V shed 7 bases, J shed 4 bases, and the junction held 17 bases outside the gene matches. The CDR3 consists of 18 residues. Germline-derived CDR1 and CDR2 are SGHVS and FQNEAQ. CDR3 loop: CASTRGLAGYGGTGELFF. The CDR3, as DNA: TGTGCCAGCACGAGAGGGCTAGCGGGCTACGGCGGCACCGGGGAGCTGTTTTTT.

CDR3 protein: CASSDPGGIGGYTF. In DNA form, the CDR3 reads TGCGCCAGCAGTGACCCGGGGGGTATAGGGGGCTACACCTTC. V gene TRBV10-2 combines with J gene TRBJ1-2, with D possibly TRBD1 on 5 matching bases. The germline CDR1 and CDR2 sequences are WSHSY and SAAADI. The V and J ends lost 3 bases and 8 bases respectively, with 16 bases between them. The CDR3 spans 14 residues.

The J gene is TRBJ2-1, the V gene TRBV5-4, with 7 bases identical to TRBD2. Germline CDR1 is SGHNT and CDR2 is YYREEE (reference sequence). The J segment lost 15 bases and the V segment lost 2 bases, leaving 11 bases of the junction unmatched. This CDR3 is 13 amino acids long. The CDR3 loop reads CASSFGVAGVLFF. CDR3 in DNA: TGTGCCAGCAGCTTCGGAGTGGCGGGAGTACTGTTCTTC. The full variable domain, its missing parts supplied by reference TRBV5-4 and TRBJ2-1, is ETGVTQSPTHLIKTRGQQVTLRCSSQSGHNTVSWYQQALGQGPQFIFQYYREEENGRGNFPPRFSGLQFPNYSSELNVNALELDDSALYLCASSFGVAGVLFFGPGTRLTVL.

As for this clone: At the DNA level, this CDR3 is encoded by other sequences in the same sample as well. The chain joins TRBV18 to TRBJ2-1, with 7 bases lining up with TRBD2. J lost 0 bases, V lost 1 base, and 0 bases had no gene match. CDR3 length equals 15 residues. Germline CDR1 and CDR2: KGHSH and LQKENI. CDR3 residues: CASSPLAGSYNEQFF. The CDR3 region has the DNA TGTGCCAGCTCACCACTAGCGGGCTCCTACAATGAGCAGTTCTTC. Combining the CDR3 with reference TRBV18 and TRBJ2-1 gives the whole variable domain NAGVMQNPRHLVRRRGQEARLRCSPMKGHSHVYWYRQLPEEGLKFMVYLQKENIIDESGMPKERFSAEFPKEGPSILRIQQVVRGDSAAYFCASSPLAGSYNEQFFGPGTRLTVL.

The chain uses TRBV6-2 or TRBV6-3 and TRBJ2-7; tentatively, D is TRBD1 (7 bases). V was clipped by 1 base and J by 4 bases, with 11 bases between them. Germline assignment: CDR1 MNHEY and CDR2 SVGEGT. The CDR3 loop spans 14 amino acids. The CDR3 DNA sequence: TGTGCCAGCAGTTACTATGCAGGGGGGTACGAGCAGTACGTC. Translated: CASSYYAGGYEQYV.

V usage is TRBV18 and J usage is TRBJ2-2; D might be TRBD1 (6 bases). Trimming shortened V by 4 bases and J by 0 bases, and 9 bases separated the two germline ends. Per germline, CDR1 KGHSH and CDR2 LQKENI. The CDR3 consists of 15 residues. CDR3 amino acids: CASSLGTTNTGELFF. In nucleotides, the CDR3 is TGTGCCAGCTCACTTGGGACAACGAACACCGGGGAGCTGTTTTTT.

The chain recombines TRBV10-3 with TRBJ2-1; D unresolved. V shed 6 bases and J shed 1 base, with 7 bases lying between them. The CDR3 is made up of 13 amino acids. CDR1 is ENHRY and CDR2 is SYGVKD in the germline V gene. In nucleotides, the CDR3 is TGTGCCATCAGCGAGCGTTCCTACAATGAGCAGTTCTTC. Its translation: CAISERSYNEQFF.

This chain joins TRBV27 and TRBJ1-5, with D perhaps TRBD1 (5 bases). There are 14 residues in the CDR3. V was pared by 4 bases and J by 9 bases, with 16 bases between. The germline CDR1 and CDR2 sequences are MNHEY and SMNVEV (reference sequence). CDR3 residues: CASSSPGDRGPQHF. The CDR3 DNA follows: TGTGCCAGCAGTTCCCCGGGGGATAGGGGGCCCCAGCATTTT.